These T cell receptor beta chains were read from a single sample in a study of blood T cell repertoires in COVID-19. Sequencing was performed with immunoSEQ multiplex PCR; in TCRdb, only in-frame clones are kept and a portion is missing. The table lists approximately 71,000 clones, 90% of them singletons. What was sequenced was peripheral blood. The receptors stem from a woman between 18 and 30 years old with acute or convalescent COVID-19. Each CDR3 is given with its conserved first and last residue. A D gene is named only where the DNA matches it firmly. Clone size appears in some rows only: once, few, many, or a class for an expanded clone.

>TRBD1|NA|TRBJ1-1|15|TRBV19
CASSIGTGDAAEAFF
TGTGCCAGTAGTATAGGGACAGGGGACGCCGCTGAAGCTTTCTTT
>NA|NA|TRBJ1-1|15|TRBV5-1
CASSLSAGQNTEAFF
TGCGCCAGCAGCTTGTCGGCAGGGCAGAACACTGAAGCTTTCTTT
>NA|few|TRBJ1-6|16|TRBV5-5
CASSPDPTGRVSPLHF
TGTGCCAGCAGCCCGGACCCGACAGGCCGGGTGTCACCCCTCCACTTT
>NA|NA|TRBJ2-2|13|TRBV6-4
CASSDTSTGELFF
TGTGCCAGCAGTGACACTAGCACCGGGGAGCTGTTTTTT
>NA|NA|TRBJ2-7|14|TRBV3-1/TRBV3-2
CASSQGRLVGEQYF
TGTGCCAGCAGCCAAGGTCGACTAGTGGGAGAGCAGTACTTC
>NA|NA|TRBJ2-5|14|TRBV5-1
CASSLGFGGETQYF
TGCGCCAGCAGCCTAGGGTTTGGAGGGGAGACCCAGTACTTC
>TRBD2|NA|TRBJ2-1|17|TRBV19
CASSISGPREAYNEQFF
TGTGCCAGTAGTATTTCGGGGCCGCGGGAGGCCTACAATGAGCAGTTCTTC
>NA|NA|TRBJ1-5|12|TRBV30
CAWSDGGRPQHF
TGTGCCTGGAGTGACGGGGGACGCCCCCAGCATTTT
>TRBD2|NA|TRBJ2-1|17|TRBV4-3
CASSQSRGLAGLGEQFF
TGCGCCAGCAGCCAGTCCAGAGGACTAGCGGGATTGGGTGAGCAGTTCTTC
>NA|NA|TRBJ2-5|13|TRBV29-1
CSVALVGVETQYF
TGCAGCGTTGCTTTGGTGGGAGTTGAGACCCAGTACTTC
>NA|NA|TRBJ2-7|15|TRBV19
CASSASEVLAHEQYF
TGTGCCAGTAGTGCCAGTGAGGTCTTAGCCCACGAGCAGTACTTC
>NA|NA|TRBJ1-4|12|TRBV28
CATRRTNEKLFF
TGTGCCACCAGGCGCACTAATGAAAAACTGTTTTTT
>TRBD2|NA|TRBJ2-7|15|TRBV3-1/TRBV3-2
CASSLGSLAGGEQYF
TGTGCCAGCAGCCTAGGCTCACTAGCGGGAGGCGAGCAGTACTTC
>NA|NA|TRBJ2-1|15|TRBV11-2
CASSLSPGADNEQFF
TGTGCCAGCAGCTTAAGCCCCGGAGCGGACAATGAGCAGTTCTTC
>NA|NA|TRBJ2-3|13|TRBV25-1
CASSVGLVDTQYF
TGTGCCAGCAGTGTAGGTCTAGTAGATACGCAGTATTTT
>TRBD1|NA|TRBJ1-2|13|TRBV28
CASSLRGLGGYTF
TGTGCCAGCAGTTTGAGGGGGCTGGGGGGCTACACCTTC
>NA|NA|TRBJ2-3|16|TRBV21-1
CASSYDGEPSTDTQYF
TGTGCCAGCAGCTATGACGGGGAACCAAGCACAGATACGCAGTATTTT
>NA|NA|TRBJ1-2|13|TRBV19
CASSVQGRYGYTF
TGTGCCAGTAGTGTTCAGGGCAGGTATGGCTACACCTTC
>NA|NA|TRBJ2-7|15|TRBV4-3
CASSQSRDLAYEQYF
TGCGCCAGCAGCCAGAGCCGGGACTTGGCCTACGAGCAGTACTTC
>TRBD2|NA|TRBJ2-5|15|TRBV7-8
CASSLGEGLQETQYF
TGTGCCAGCAGCTTAGGGGAGGGGTTACAAGAGACCCAGTACTTC
>TRBD1|NA|TRBJ1-1|12|TRBV19
CASKTGGFEAFF
TGTGCCAGTAAGACAGGGGGCTTTGAAGCTTTCTTT
>TRBD1|NA|TRBJ2-1|13|TRBV5-1
CASSTGQVNEQFF
TGCGCCAGCAGCACCGGACAGGTAAATGAGCAGTTCTTC
>TRBD2|NA|TRBJ2-3|14|TRBV7-9
CASSTSGITDTQYF
TGTGCCAGCAGCACTAGCGGAATTACAGATACGCAGTATTTT
>NA|NA|TRBJ1-2|12|TRBV7-2
CASSFEDFGYTF
TGTGCCAGCAGCTTCGAGGATTTTGGCTACACCTTC
>NA|NA|TRBJ2-5|14|TRBV28
CASSPPGKKETQYF
TGTGCCAGCAGTCCACCGGGAAAGAAGGAGACCCAGTACTTC
>TRBD2|NA|TRBJ2-3|17|TRBV7-9
CASSLLGGGESTDTQYF
TGTGCCAGCAGCCTTCTCGGCGGGGGGGAAAGTACAGATACGCAGTATTTT
>NA|NA|TRBJ2-1|15|TRBV5-1
CASSLVGQSYNEQFF
TGCGCCAGCAGCTTGGTCGGACAGTCCTACAATGAGCAGTTCTTC
>TRBD1|NA|TRBJ1-2|15|TRBV7-2
CASSETLGTGRGYTF
TGTGCCAGCAGCGAAACCCTCGGGACAGGTCGAGGCTACACCTTC
>NA|NA|TRBJ1-1|12|TRBV25-1
CASSQGNTEAFF
TGTGCCAGTTCACAGGGGAACACTGAAGCTTTCTTT
>NA|NA|TRBJ1-2|13|TRBV2
CASSTEAYYGYTF
TGTGCCAGCAGTACGGAGGCTTACTATGGCTACACCTTC
>TRBD2|NA|TRBJ2-3|19|TRBV18
CASSLESGSVLFLTDTQYF
TGTGCCAGCTCACTAGAGAGCGGGAGCGTTCTGTTTCTCACAGATACGCAGTATTTT
>NA|NA|TRBJ1-2|12|TRBV5-4
CASRGGGGGYTF
TGTGCCAGCAGGGGAGGGGGTGGTGGCTACACCTTC
>NA|NA|TRBJ2-1|16|TRBV14
CASSQGRSDYYNEQFF
TGTGCCAGCAGCCAAGGCAGGTCGGACTACTACAATGAGCAGTTCTTC
>NA|NA|TRBJ2-1|17|TRBV3-1/TRBV3-2
CASSQDVSSQPYNEQFF
TGTGCCAGCAGCCAAGATGTTTCTAGTCAGCCCTACAATGAGCAGTTCTTC
>TRBD1|NA|TRBJ2-7|14|TRBV19
CASSTKGGPYEQYF
TGTGCCAGTAGTACAAAAGGGGGCCCCTACGAGCAGTACTTC
>NA|NA|TRBJ1-3|17|TRBV11-2
CASSLPLGYYSGNTIYF
TGTGCCAGCAGCTTACCGCTCGGGTACTACTCTGGAAACACCATATATTTT
>TRBD1|NA|TRBJ2-1|14|TRBV30
CAWKGQGVYNEQFF
TGTGCCTGGAAGGGACAGGGGGTATACAATGAGCAGTTCTTC
>TRBD1|once|TRBJ1-4|16|TRBV7-6
CASSLRSGQGLEKLFF
TGTGCCAGCAGCTTAAGGTCCGGACAGGGATTGGAAAAACTGTTTTTT
>NA|NA|TRBJ1-4|16|TRBV11-2
CASSLGAQATNEKLFF
TGTGCCAGCAGCTTAGGGGCCCAGGCAACTAATGAAAAACTGTTTTTT
>TRBD2|NA|TRBJ2-3|17|TRBV3-1/TRBV3-2
CASSFKGAGGFEDTQYF
TGTGCCAGCAGCTTTAAAGGGGCGGGGGGATTTGAAGATACGCAGTATTTT
>TRBD2|once|TRBJ2-5|17|TRBV30
CAWSVGWLADPEETQYF
TGTGCCTGGAGTGTAGGCTGGCTAGCGGATCCGGAGGAGACCCAGTACTTC
>NA|NA|TRBJ2-3|15|TRBV5-1
CASSLVVRGTDTQYF
TGCGCCAGCAGCTTGGTCGTCAGGGGCACAGATACGCAGTATTTT
>TRBD1|NA|TRBJ2-5|15|TRBV7-2
CASSLATGVEETQYF
TGTGCCAGCAGCTTAGCGACAGGGGTTGAAGAGACCCAGTACTTC
>NA|few|TRBJ2-7|14|TRBV7-2
CASSLVPEAYEQYF
TGTGCCAGCAGCTTAGTTCCGGAGGCCTACGAGCAGTACTTC
>NA|NA|TRBJ2-7|15|TRBV7-2
CASSLAGRPDLEQYF
TGTGCCAGCAGCTTAGCGGGGCGCCCGGATCTGGAGCAGTACTTC
>TRBD1|NA|TRBJ1-2|15|TRBV4-3
CASSPLLWDSYGYTF
TGCGCCAGCAGCCCGCTTCTCTGGGACAGCTATGGCTACACCTTC
>NA|NA|TRBJ1-4|14|TRBV27
CASSLYSNDEKLFF
TGTGCCAGCAGTTTGTACTCCAACGATGAAAAACTGTTTTTT
>TRBD2|once|TRBJ2-2|18|TRBV4-1
CASSPLGAGGPGTGELFF
TGCGCCAGCAGCCCCCTGGGAGCGGGGGGGCCGGGCACCGGGGAGCTGTTTTTT
>NA|NA|TRBJ1-6|16|TRBV11-2
CASSEDPGRDNSPLHF
TGTGCCAGCAGCGAAGACCCCGGGAGAGATAATTCACCCCTCCACTTT
>NA|NA|TRBJ2-1|16|TRBV30
CAWSGGPGVAYNEQFF
TGTGCCTGGAGTGGCGGTCCGGGAGTAGCCTACAATGAGCAGTTCTTC
>TRBD2|once|TRBJ2-1|20|TRBV9
CASSSSLTTSGTIAYNEQFF
TGTGCCAGCAGCTCGAGCCTCACAACTAGCGGGACTATCGCCTACAATGAGCAGTTCTTC
>TRBD1|NA|TRBJ2-2|16|TRBV4-2
CASSRGTGGHTGELFF
TGTGCCAGCAGCCGGGGGACAGGGGGGCACACCGGGGAGCTGTTTTTT
>NA|NA|TRBJ1-1|13|TRBV5-4
CASSSDSNTEAFF
TGTGCCAGCAGCTCCGACAGTAACACTGAAGCTTTCTTT
>TRBD1|NA|TRBJ2-3|16|TRBV10-3
CAIREPGQGKTDTQYF
TGTGCCATCAGAGAACCGGGACAGGGGAAGACAGATACGCAGTATTTT
>TRBD2|NA|TRBJ2-1|17|TRBV7-2
CASSLATASGGYNEQFF
TGTGCCAGCAGCTTAGCAACCGCTAGCGGGGGGTACAATGAGCAGTTCTTC
>TRBD1|NA|TRBJ2-7|15|TRBV7-9
CASSLGQGPSYEQYF
TGTGCCAGCAGCTTAGGACAGGGCCCATCCTACGAGCAGTACTTC
>TRBD2|NA|TRBJ2-7|15|TRBV19
CATRTSGTHSYEQYF
TGTGCCACTAGGACTAGCGGAACCCATTCGTACGAGCAGTACTTC
>TRBD1|once|TRBJ1-1|16|TRBV3-1/TRBV3-2
CASSRGQGRMDTEAFF
TGTGCCAGCAGCCGAGGACAGGGTAGGATGGACACTGAAGCTTTCTTT
>NA|NA|TRBJ2-1|13|TRBV5-1
CASSLVPSSEQFF
TGCGCCAGCAGCTTGGTTCCTAGCAGTGAGCAGTTCTTC
>NA|NA|TRBJ1-6|13|TRBV7-6
CASSPTENSPLHF
TGTGCCAGCAGCCCTACAGAGAATTCACCCCTCCACTTT